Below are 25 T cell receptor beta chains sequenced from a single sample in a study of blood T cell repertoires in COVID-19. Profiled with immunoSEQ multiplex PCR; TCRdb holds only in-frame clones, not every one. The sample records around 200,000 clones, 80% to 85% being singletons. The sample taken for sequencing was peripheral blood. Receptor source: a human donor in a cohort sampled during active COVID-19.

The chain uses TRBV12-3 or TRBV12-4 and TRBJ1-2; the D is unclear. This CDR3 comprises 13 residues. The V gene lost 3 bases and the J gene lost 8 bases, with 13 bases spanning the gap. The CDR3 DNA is TGTGCCAGCAGTTTGCGGGGTCGAGGCGGCTACACCTTC. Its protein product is CASSLRGRGGYTF.

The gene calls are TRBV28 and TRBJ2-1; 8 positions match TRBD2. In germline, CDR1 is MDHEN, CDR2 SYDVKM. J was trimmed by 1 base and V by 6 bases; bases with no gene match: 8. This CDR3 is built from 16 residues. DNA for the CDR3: TGTGCCAGCAGCGCTGGGACTAGACGGTCCTACAATGAGCAGTTCTTC. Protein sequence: CASSAGTRRSYNEQFF.

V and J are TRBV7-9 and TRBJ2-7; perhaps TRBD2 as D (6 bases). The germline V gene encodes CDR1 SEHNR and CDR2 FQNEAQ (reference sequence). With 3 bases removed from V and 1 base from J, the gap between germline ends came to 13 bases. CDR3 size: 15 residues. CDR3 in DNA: TGTGCCAGCAGCTTGGAAGGGACTCTGTCCTACGAGCAGTACTTC. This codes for CASSLEGTLSYEQYF.

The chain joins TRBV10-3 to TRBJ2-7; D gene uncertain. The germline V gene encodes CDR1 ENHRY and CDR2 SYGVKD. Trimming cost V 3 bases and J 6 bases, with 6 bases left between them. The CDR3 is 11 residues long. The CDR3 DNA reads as TGTGCCATCAGTGATCCGGGCGAGCAGTACTTC. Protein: CAISDPGEQYF.

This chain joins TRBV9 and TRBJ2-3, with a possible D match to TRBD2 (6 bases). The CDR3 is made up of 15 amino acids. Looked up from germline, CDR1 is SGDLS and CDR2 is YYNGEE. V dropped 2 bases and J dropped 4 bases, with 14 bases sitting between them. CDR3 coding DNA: TGTGCCAGCAGCGTTAGGCCACTAGCTCCAGATACGCAGTATTTT. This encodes CASSVRPLAPDTQYF.

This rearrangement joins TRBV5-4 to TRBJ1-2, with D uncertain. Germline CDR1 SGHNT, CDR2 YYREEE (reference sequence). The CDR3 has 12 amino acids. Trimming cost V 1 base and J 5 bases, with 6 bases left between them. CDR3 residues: CASSLLGYGYTF. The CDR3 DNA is TGTGCCAGCAGCTTGCTCGGGTATGGCTACACCTTC.

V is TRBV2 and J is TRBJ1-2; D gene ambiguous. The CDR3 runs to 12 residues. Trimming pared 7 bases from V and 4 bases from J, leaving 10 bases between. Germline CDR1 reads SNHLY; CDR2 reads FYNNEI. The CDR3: CASNLAVYGYTF. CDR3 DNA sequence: TGTGCCAGCAATCTGGCAGTCTATGGCTACACCTTC.

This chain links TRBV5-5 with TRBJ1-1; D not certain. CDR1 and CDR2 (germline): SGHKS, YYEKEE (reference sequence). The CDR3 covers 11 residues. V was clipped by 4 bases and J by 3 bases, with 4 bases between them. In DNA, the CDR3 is TGTGCCAGCAGCCAATACACTGAAGCTTTCTTT. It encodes CASSQYTEAFF.

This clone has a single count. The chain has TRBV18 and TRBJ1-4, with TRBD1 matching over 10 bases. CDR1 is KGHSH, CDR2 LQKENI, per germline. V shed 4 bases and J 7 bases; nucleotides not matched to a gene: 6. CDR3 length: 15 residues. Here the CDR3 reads CASSLMDRGSEKLFF. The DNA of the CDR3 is TGTGCCAGCTCACTAATGGACAGGGGGAGTGAAAAACTGTTTTTT.

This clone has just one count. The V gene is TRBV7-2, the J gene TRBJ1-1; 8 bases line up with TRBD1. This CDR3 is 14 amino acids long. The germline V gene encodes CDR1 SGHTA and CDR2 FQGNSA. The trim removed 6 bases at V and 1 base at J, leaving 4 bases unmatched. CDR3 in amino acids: CASRGGQANTEAFF. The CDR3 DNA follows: TGTGCCAGCAGGGGGGGACAGGCGAACACTGAAGCTTTCTTT.

CDR3 amino acids: CASSTGPEELAFF. Here the CDR3 DNA reads TGTGCCAGCAGCACAGGGCCGGAAGAACTGGCTTTCTTT. The chain joins TRBV7-3 to TRBJ1-1; tentatively, D is TRBD1 (6 bases). This CDR3 has 13 residues. The germline gives CDR1 SGHTA, CDR2 FQGTGA. Deletions cut 5 bases from V and 11 bases from J, with 18 bases between.

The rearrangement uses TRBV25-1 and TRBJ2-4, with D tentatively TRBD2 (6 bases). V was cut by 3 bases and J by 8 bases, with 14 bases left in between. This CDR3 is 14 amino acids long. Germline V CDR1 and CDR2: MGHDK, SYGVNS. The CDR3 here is CASSDGGITDIQYF. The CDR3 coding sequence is TGTGCCAGCAGTGACGGGGGAATAACGGACATTCAGTACTTC.

The CDR3 protein is CASAQRASTDTQYF. The CDR3 nucleotides read TGTGCCAGCGCGCAGCGGGCCAGCACAGATACGCAGTATTTT. The chain has TRBV6-4 and TRBJ2-3; D perhaps matches TRBD2 (6 bases). Trimming pared 8 bases from V and 0 bases from J, leaving 12 bases between. CDR3 length: 14 amino acids. Per the germline V gene, CDR1 is MRHNA and CDR2 is SNTAGT.

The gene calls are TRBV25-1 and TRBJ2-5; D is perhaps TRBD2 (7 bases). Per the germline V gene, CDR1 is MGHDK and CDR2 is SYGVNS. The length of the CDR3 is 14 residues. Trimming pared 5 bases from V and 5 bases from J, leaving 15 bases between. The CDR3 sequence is CASSIRRGGETQYF. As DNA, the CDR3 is TGTGCCAGCAGTATAAGAAGGGGGGGGGAGACCCAGTACTTC.

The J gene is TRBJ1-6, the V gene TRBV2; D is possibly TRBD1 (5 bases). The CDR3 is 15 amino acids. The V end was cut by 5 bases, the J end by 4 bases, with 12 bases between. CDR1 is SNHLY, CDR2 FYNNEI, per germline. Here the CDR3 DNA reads TGTGCCAGCAGTTACCAGGGTGCTTATAATTCACCCCTCCACTTT. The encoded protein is CASSYQGAYNSPLHF.

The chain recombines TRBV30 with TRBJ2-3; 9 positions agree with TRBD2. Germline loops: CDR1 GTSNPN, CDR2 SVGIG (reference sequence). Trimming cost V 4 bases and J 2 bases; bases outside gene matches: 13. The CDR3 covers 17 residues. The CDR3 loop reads CAWNSARSGRYTDTQYF. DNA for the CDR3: TGTGCCTGGAATTCAGCTCGGAGCGGGAGGTACACAGATACGCAGTATTTT.

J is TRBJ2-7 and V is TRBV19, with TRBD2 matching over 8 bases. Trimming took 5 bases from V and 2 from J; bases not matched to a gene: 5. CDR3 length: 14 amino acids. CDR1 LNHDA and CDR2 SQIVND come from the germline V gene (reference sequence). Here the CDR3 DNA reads TGTGCCAGTAGTGTATTTAGCGGGGCCTACGAGCAGTACTTC. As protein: CASSVFSGAYEQYF.

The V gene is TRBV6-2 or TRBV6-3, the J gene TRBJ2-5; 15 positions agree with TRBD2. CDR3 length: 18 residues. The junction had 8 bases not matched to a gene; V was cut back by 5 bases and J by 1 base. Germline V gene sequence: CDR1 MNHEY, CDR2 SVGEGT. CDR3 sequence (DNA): TGTGCCAGCAGTCTCGGACTAGCGGGAGGGCCGTTCCAAGAGACCCAGTACTTC. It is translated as CASSLGLAGGPFQETQYF.

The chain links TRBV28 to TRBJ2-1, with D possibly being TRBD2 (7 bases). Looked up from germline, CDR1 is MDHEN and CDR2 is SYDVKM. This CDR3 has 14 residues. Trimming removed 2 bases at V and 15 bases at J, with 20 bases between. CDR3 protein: CASSLGASGQRWFF. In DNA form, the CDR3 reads TGTGCCAGCAGTTTAGGGGCTAGCGGACAGAGGTGGTTCTTC.

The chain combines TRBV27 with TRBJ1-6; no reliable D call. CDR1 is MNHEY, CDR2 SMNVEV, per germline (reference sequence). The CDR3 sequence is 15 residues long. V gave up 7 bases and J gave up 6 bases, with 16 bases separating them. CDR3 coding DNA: TGTGCCAGCACCTTAGATCGCAGCGGTAATTCACCCCTCCACTTT. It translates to CASTLDRSGNSPLHF.

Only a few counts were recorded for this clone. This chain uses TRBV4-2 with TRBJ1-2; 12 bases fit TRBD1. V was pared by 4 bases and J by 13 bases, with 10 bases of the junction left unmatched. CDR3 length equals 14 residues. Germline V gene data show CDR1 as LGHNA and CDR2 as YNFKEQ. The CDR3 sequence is CASSLPPGQGACTF. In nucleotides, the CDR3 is TGTGCCAGCAGCCTTCCACCGGGACAGGGGGCGTGCACCTTC.

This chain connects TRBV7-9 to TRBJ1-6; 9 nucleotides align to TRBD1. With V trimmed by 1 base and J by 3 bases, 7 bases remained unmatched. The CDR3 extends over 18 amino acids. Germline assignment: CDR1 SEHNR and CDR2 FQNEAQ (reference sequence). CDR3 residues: CASSLEDRGPIYNSPLHF. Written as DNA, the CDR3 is TGTGCCAGCAGCTTAGAGGACAGGGGTCCCATCTATAATTCACCCCTCCACTTT.

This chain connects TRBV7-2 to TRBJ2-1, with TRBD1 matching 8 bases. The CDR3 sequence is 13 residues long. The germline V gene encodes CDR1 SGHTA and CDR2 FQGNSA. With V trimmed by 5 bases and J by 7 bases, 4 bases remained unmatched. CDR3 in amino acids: CASSQYRGNEQFF. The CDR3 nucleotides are TGTGCCAGCAGCCAATACAGGGGGAATGAGCAGTTCTTC.

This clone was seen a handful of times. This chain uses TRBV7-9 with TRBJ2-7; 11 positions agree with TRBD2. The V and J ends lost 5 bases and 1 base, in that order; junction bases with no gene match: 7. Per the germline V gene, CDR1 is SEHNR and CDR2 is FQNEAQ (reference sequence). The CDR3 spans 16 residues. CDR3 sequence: CASSPRTSGSSYEQYF. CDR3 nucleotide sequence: TGTGCCAGCAGCCCCCGGACTAGCGGGTCGTCCTACGAGCAGTACTTC.

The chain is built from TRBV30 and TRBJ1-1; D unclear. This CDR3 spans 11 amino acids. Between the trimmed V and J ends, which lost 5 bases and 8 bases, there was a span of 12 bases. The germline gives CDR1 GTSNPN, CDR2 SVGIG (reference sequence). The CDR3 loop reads CAWLLPEEAFF. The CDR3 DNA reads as TGTGCCTGGCTATTACCCGAGGAAGCTTTCTTT.